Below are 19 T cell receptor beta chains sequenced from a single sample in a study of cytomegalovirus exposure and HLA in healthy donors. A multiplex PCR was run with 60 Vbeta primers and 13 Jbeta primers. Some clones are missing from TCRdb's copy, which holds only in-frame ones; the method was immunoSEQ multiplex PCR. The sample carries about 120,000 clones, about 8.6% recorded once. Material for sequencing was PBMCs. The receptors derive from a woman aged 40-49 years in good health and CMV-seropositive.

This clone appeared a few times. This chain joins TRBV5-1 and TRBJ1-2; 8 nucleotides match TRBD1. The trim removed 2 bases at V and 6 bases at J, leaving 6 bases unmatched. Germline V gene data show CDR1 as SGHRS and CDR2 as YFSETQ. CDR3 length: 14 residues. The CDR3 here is CASSFPDRENGYTF. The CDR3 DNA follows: TGCGCCAGCAGCTTCCCGGACAGGGAAAATGGCTACACCTTC.

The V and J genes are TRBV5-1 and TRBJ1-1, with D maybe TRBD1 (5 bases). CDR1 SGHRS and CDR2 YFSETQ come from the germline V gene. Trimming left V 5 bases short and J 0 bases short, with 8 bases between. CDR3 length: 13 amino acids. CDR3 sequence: CASRQDMNTEAFF. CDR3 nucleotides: TGCGCCAGCAGACAGGACATGAACACTGAAGCTTTCTTT.

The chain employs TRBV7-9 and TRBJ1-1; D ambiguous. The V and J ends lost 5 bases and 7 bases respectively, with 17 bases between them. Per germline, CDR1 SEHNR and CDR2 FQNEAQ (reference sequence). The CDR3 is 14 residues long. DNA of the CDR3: TGTGCCAGCAGCACTGAACGGGAAATGAGTGAAGCTTTCTTT. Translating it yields CASSTEREMSEAFF. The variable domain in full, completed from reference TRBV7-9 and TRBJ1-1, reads DTGVSQNPRHKITKRGQNVTFRCDPISEHNRLYWYRQTLGQGPEFLTYFQNEAQLEKSRLLSDRFSAERPKGSFSTLEIQRTEQGDSAMYLCASSTEREMSEAFFGQGTRLTVV.

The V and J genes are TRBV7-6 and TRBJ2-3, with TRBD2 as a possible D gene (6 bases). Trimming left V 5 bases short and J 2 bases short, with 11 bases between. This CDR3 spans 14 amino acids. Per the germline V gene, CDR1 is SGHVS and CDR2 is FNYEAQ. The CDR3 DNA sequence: TGTGCCAGCAGCCTAGAGCGGGCCACAGATACGCAGTATTTT. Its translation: CASSLERATDTQYF. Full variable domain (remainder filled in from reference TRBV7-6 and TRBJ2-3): GAGVSQSPRYKVTKRGQDVALRCDPISGHVSLYWYRQALGQGPEFLTYFNYEAQQDKSGLPNDRFSAERPEGSISTLTIQRTEQRDSAMYRCASSLERATDTQYFGPGTRLTVL.

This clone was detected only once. CDR3 region: CASSLGPSASSYNEQFF. CDR3 bases: TGTGCCAGCAGCTTAGGGCCTAGCGCGAGCTCCTACAATGAGCAGTTCTTC. The chain links TRBV13 to TRBJ2-1; D is possibly TRBD2 (6 bases). Trimming stripped 0 bases from V and 0 bases from J, with 12 bases between. Germline-derived CDR1 and CDR2 are PRHDT and FYEKMQ (reference sequence). CDR3 length: 17 amino acids.

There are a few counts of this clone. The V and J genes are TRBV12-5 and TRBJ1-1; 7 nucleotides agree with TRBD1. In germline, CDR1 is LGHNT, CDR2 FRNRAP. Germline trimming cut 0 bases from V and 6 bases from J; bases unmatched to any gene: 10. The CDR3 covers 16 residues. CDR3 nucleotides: TGTGCTAGTGGTTTGGTACGTGACAGGGCATCTGCTGAAGCTTTCTTT. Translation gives CASGLVRDRASAEAFF.

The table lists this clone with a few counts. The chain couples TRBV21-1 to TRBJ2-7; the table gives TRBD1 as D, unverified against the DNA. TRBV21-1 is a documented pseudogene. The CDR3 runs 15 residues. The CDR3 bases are TGTGCCAGCAGCGAATCGGGACAGGGGGCCTACGAGCAGTACTTC. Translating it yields CASSESGQGAYEQYF.

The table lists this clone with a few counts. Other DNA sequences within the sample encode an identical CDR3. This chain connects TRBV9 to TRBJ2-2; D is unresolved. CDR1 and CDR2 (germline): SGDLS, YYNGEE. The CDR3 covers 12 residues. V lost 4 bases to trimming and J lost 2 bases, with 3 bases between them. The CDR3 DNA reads TGTGCCAGCAGCTTAAACACCGGGGAGCTGTTTTTT. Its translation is CASSLNTGELFF.

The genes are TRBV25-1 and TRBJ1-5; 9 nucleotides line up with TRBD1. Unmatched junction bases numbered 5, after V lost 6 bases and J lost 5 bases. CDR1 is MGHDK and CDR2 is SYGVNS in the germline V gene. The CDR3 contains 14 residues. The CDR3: CASRQTGGDQPQHF. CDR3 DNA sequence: TGTGCCAGCAGACAAACAGGGGGCGATCAGCCCCAGCATTTT.

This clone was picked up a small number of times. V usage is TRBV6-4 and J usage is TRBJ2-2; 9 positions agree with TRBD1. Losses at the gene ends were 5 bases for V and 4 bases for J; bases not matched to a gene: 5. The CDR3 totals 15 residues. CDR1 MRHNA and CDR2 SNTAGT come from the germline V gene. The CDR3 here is CASSSDRGPTGELFF. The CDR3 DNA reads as TGTGCCAGCAGTTCGGACAGGGGCCCCACCGGGGAGCTGTTTTTT.

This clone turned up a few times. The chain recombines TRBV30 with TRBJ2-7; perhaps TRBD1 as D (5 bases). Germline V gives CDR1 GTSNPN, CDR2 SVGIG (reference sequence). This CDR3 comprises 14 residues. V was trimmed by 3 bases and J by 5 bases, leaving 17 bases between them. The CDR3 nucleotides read TGTGCCTGGAGGGACCCACCCAGGGCCCACGAGCAGTACTTC. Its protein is CAWRDPPRAHEQYF.

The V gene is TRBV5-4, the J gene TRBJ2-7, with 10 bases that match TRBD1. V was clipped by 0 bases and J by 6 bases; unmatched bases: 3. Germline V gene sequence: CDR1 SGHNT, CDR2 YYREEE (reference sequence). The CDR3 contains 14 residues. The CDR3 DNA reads TGTGCCAGCAGCTTGGCTTGGACAGGGGGCGAGCAGTACTTC. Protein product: CASSLAWTGGEQYF.

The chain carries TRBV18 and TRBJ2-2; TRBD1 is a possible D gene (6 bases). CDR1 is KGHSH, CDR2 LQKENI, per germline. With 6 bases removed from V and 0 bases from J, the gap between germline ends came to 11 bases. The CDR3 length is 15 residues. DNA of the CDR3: TGTGCCAGCTCCCCAGGGGAGACGAACACCGGGGAGCTGTTTTTT. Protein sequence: CASSPGETNTGELFF.

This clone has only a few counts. The CDR3 nucleotides are TGCGCCAGCAGCTTGGGCGTTGCAGGGGCCGTCGGGGAGCTGTTTTTT. Residues: CASSLGVAGAVGELFF. The V gene is TRBV5-1, the J gene TRBJ2-2; D perhaps matches TRBD1 (6 bases). Trimming pared 0 bases from V and 7 bases from J, leaving 16 bases between. Germline V lookup: CDR1 SGHRS, CDR2 YFSETQ. CDR3 length equals 16 residues.

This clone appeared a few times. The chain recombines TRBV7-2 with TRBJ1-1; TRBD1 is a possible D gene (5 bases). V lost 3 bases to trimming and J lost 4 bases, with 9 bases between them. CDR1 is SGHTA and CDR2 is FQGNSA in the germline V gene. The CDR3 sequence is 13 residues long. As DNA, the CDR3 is TGTGCCAGCAGCTTCAACGGGGGCACTGAAGCTTTCTTT. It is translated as CASSFNGGTEAFF.

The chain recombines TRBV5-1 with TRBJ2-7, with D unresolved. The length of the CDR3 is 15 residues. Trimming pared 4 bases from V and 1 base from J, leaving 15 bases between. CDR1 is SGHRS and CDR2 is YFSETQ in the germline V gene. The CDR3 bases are TGCGCCAGCAGCCCGTACGAGGCAGCGTCCTACGAGCAGTACTTC. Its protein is CASSPYEAASYEQYF.

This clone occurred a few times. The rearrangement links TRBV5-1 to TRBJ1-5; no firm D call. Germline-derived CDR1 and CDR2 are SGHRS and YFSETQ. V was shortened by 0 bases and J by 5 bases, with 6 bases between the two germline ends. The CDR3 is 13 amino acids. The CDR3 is CASSLAVDQPQHF. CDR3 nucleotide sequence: TGCGCCAGCAGCTTGGCCGTCGATCAGCCCCAGCATTTT.

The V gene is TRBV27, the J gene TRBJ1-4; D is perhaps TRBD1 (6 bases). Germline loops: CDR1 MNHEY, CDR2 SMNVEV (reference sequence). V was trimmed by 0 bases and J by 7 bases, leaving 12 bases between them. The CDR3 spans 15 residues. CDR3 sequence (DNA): TGTGCCAGCAGTTTATCGTCCGGGACAATTGAAAAACTGTTTTTT. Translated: CASSLSSGTIEKLFF.

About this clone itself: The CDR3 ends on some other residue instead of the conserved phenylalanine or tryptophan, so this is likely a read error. The CDR3 loop is CASYEAGTGFQPQHL. Written as DNA, the CDR3 is TGTGCCAGTTACGAGGCCGGGACAGGGTTTCAGCCCCAGCATTTG. This rearrangement joins TRBV28 to TRBJ1-5, with 9 bases that match TRBD1. Per germline, CDR1 MDHEN and CDR2 SYDVKM. J was trimmed by 6 bases and V by 9 bases; bases with no gene match: 12. The CDR3 has 15 residues.